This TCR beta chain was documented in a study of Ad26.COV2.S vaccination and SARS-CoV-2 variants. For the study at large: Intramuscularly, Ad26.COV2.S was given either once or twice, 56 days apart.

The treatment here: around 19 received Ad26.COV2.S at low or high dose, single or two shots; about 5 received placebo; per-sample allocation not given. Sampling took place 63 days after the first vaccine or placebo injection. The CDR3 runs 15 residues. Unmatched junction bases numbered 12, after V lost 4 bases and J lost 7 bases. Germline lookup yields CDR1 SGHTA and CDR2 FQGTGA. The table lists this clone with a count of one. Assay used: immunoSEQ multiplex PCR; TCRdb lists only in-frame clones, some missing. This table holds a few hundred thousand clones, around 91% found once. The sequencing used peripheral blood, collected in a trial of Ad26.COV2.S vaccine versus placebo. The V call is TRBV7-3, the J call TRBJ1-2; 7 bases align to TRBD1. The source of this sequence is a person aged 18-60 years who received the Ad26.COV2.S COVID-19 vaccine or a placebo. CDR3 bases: TGTGCCAGCAGCTCGACCCCACAGGGGTCGGGTGGCTACACCTTC. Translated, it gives CASSSTPQGSGGYTF.